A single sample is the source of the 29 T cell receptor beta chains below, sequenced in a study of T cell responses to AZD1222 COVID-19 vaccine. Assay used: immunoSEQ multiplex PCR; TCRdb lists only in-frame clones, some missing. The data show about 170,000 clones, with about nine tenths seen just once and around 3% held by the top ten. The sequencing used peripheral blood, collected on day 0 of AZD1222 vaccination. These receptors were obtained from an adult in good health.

The CDR3 region is CASKSGRMTDTQYF. The CDR3, as DNA: TGTGCCAGCAAGAGCGGGAGGATGACAGATACGCAGTATTTT. The V gene is TRBV2, the J gene TRBJ2-3; 9 positions agree with TRBD2. Germline CDR1 is SNHLY and CDR2 is FYNNEI. V trimming: 7 bases; J trimming: 3 bases; junction bases outside the gene matches: 5. The CDR3 spans 14 residues.

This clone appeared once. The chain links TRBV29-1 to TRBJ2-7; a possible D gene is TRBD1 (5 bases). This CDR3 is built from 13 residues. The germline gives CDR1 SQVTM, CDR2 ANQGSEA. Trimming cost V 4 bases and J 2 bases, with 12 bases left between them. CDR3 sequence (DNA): TGCAGCGTTGTGGGGCAGGGCGCCTACGAGCAGTACTTC. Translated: CSVVGQGAYEQYF.

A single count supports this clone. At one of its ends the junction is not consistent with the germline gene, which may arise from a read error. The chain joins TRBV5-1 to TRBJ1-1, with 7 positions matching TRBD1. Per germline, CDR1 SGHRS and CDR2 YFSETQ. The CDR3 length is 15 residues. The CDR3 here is CASSLRQGRDPEAFF. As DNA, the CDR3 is TGCGCCAGCAGCTTAAGACAGGGAAGGGACCCTGAGGCTTTCTTT.

In nucleotides, the CDR3 is TGTGCCAGCCAAACAGGGTCCTCCTACAATGAGCAGTTCTTC. Amino acid sequence: CASQTGSSYNEQFF. This sequence joins TRBV28 and TRBJ2-1; tentative D call: TRBD1 (6 bases). This CDR3 has 14 residues. The V end was cut by 8 bases, the J end by 0 bases, with 11 bases between. Germline CDR1 and CDR2: MDHEN and SYDVKM.

The CDR3 here is CASSLRSGNEQFF. The DNA of the CDR3 is TGTGCCAGCAGCTTACGGTCGGGCAATGAGCAGTTCTTC. This chain uses TRBV11-3 with TRBJ2-1; unclear D gene. CDR1 and CDR2 from the germline V gene are SGHNT and YENEEA. The CDR3 length is 13 residues. Trimming removed 2 bases from V and 6 bases from J, with 8 bases in between.

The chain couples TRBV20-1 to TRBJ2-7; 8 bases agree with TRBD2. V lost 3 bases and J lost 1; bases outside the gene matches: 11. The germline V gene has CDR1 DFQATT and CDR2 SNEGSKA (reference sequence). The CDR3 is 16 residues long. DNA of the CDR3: TGCAGTGCTAGTCGTACCCTAGCGGGCAGATCCTACGAGCAGTACTTC. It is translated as CSASRTLAGRSYEQYF.

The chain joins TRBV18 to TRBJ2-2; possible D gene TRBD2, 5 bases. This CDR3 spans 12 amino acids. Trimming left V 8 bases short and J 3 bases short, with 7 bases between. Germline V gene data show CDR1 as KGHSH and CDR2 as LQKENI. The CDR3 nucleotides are TGTGCCAGCCGGGGTGACACCGGGGAGCTGTTTTTT. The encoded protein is CASRGDTGELFF.

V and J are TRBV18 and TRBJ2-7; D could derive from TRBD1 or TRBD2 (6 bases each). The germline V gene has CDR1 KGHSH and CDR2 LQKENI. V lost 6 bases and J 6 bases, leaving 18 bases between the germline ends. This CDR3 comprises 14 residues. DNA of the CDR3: TGTGCCAGCTCGCTACAGCAGGGGAGGTCCGAGCAGTACTTC. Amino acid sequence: CASSLQQGRSEQYF.

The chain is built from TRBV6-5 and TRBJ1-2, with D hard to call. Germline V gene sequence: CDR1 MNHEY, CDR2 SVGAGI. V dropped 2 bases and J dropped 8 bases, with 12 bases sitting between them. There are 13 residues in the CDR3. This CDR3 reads CASSYGYPGGYTF. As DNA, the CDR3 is TGTGCCAGCAGTTACGGGTATCCAGGCGGCTACACCTTC.

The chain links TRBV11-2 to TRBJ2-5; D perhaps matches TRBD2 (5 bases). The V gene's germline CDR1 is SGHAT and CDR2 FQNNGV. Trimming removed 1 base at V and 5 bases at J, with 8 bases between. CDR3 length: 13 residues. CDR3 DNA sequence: TGTGCCAGCAGCTTAGGCGGCGGGGAGACCCAGTACTTC. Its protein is CASSLGGGETQYF. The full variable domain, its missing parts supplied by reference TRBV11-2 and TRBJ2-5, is EAGVAQSPRYKIIEKRQSVAFWCNPISGHATLYWYQQILGQGPKLLIQFQNNGVVDDSQLPKDRFSAERLKGVDSTLKIQPAKLEDSAVYLCASSLGGGETQYFGPGTRLLVL.

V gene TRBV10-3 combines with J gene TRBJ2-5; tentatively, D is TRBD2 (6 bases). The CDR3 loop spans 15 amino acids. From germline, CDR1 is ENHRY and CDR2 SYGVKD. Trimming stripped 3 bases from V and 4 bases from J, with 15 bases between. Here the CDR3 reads CAISDTGYGRETQYF. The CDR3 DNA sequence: TGTGCCATCAGTGATACAGGTTACGGGAGAGAGACCCAGTACTTC.

CDR3 residues: CASSYEGASTEAFF. The CDR3, as DNA: TGTGCCAGCAGTTACGAAGGGGCCAGCACTGAAGCTTTCTTT. The chain uses TRBV6-5 and TRBJ1-1; perhaps TRBD1 as D (5 bases). This CDR3 contains 14 residues. CDR1 is MNHEY and CDR2 is SVGAGI in the germline V gene. V was cut by 2 bases and J by 4 bases, with 11 bases left in between.

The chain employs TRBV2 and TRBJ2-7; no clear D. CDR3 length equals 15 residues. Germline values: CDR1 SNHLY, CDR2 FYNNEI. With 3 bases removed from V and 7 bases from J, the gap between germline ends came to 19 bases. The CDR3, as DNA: TGTGCCAGCAGTGAGAGTATAGGGTCCCTGGGGGAGCAGTACTTC. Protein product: CASSESIGSLGEQYF.

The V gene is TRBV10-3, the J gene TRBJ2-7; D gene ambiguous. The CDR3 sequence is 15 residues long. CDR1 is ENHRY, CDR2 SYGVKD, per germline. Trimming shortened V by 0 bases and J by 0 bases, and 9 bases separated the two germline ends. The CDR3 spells CAISESAFHSYEQYF. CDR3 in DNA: TGTGCCATCAGTGAGTCCGCATTTCACTCCTACGAGCAGTACTTC.

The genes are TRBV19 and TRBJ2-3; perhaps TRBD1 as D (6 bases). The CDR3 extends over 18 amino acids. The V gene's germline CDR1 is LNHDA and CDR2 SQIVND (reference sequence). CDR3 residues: CTSQSGRGAWVEPDTQYF. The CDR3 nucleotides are TGTACCTCCCAGTCGGGCAGGGGCGCGTGGGTCGAACCAGATACGCAGTATTTT.

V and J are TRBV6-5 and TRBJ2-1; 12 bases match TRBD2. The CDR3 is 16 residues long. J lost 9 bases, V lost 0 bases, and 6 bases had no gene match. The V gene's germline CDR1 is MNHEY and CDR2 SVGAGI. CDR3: CASSYSRLAGVSEQFF. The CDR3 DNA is TGTGCCAGCAGTTACTCGAGACTAGCGGGAGTTAGTGAGCAGTTCTTC.

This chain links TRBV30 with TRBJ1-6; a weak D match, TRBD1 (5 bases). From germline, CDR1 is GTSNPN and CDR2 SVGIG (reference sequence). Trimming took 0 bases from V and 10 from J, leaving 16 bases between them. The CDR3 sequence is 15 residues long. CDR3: CAWSVQSWGKSPLHF. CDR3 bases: TGTGCCTGGAGTGTACAGAGTTGGGGGAAATCACCCCTCCACTTT.

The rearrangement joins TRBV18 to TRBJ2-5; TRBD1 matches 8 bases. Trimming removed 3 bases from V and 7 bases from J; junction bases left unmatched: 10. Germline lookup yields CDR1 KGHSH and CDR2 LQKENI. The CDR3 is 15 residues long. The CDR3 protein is CASSPGTGPRGTQYF. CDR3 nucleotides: TGTGCCAGCTCACCCGGGACAGGTCCAAGGGGGACCCAGTACTTC.

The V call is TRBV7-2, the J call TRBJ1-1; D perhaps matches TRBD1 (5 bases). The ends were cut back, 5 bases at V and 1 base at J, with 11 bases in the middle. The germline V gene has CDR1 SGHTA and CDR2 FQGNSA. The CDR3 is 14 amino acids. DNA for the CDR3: TGTGCCAGCAGCCCCTCAACAGGGAACACTGAAGCTTTCTTT. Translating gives CASSPSTGNTEAFF.

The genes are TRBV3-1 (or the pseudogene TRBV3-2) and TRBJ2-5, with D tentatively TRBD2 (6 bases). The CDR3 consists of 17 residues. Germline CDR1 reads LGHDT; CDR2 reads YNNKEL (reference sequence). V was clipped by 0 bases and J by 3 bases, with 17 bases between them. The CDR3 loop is CASSQDKWRAQKETQYF. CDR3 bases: TGTGCCAGCAGCCAAGATAAATGGAGGGCTCAAAAAGAGACCCAGTACTTC.

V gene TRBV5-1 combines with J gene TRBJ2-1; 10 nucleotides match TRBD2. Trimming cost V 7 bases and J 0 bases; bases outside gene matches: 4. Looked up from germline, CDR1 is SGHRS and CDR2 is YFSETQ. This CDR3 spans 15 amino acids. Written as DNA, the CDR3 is TGCGCCAGCGGAGCTAGCGGGAGCTCCTACAATGAGCAGTTCTTC. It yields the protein CASGASGSSYNEQFF.

CDR3 sequence: CASFWGLAGGDEQFF. The CDR3 DNA sequence: TGTGCCAGCTTCTGGGGGCTAGCGGGAGGGGATGAGCAGTTCTTC. The chain uses TRBV7-2 and TRBJ2-1, with 12 nucleotides matching TRBD2. Trimming cost V 8 bases and J 8 bases; bases outside gene matches: 10. This CDR3 has 15 amino acids. The germline gives CDR1 SGHTA, CDR2 FQGNSA.

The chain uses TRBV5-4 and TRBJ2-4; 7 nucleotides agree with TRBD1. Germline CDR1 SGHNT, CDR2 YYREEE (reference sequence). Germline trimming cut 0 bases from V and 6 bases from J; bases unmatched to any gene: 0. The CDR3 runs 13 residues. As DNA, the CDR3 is TGTGCCAGCAGCTTGGGACAGGGAAACATTCAGTACTTC. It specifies CASSLGQGNIQYF.

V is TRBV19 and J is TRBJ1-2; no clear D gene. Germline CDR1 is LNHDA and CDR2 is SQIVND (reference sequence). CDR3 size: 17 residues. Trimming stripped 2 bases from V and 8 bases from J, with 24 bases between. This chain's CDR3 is CASSIKSGSSLSGGYTF. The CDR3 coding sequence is TGTGCCAGTAGTATAAAGTCGGGCAGCTCCCTCAGTGGGGGCTACACCTTC.

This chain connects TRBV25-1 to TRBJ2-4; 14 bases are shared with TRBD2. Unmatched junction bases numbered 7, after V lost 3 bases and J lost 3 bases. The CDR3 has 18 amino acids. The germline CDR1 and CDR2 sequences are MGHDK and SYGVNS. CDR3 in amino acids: CASSEGTSGRRVKNIQYF. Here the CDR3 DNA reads TGTGCCAGCAGTGAGGGGACTAGCGGGAGAAGGGTCAAAAACATTCAGTACTTC.

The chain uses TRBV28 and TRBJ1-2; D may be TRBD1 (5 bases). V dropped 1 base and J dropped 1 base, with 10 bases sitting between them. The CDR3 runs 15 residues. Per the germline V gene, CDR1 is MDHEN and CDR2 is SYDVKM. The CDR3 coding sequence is TGTGCCAGCAGTTTATTAAGGGGCCATAACTATGGCTACACCTTC. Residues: CASSLLRGHNYGYTF.

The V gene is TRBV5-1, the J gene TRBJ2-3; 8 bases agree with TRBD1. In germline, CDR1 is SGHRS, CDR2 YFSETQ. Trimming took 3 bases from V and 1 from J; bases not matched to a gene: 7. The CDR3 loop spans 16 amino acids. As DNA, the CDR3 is TGCGCCAGCAGCTCACCGGACAGGGCTGGCACAGATACGCAGTATTTT. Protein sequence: CASSSPDRAGTDTQYF.

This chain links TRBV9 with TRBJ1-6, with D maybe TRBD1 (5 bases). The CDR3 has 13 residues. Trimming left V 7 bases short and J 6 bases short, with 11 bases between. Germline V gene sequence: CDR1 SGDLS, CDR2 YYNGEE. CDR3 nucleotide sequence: TGTGCCAGCGGACCCAGGGTTAATTCACCCCTCCACTTT. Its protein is CASGPRVNSPLHF.

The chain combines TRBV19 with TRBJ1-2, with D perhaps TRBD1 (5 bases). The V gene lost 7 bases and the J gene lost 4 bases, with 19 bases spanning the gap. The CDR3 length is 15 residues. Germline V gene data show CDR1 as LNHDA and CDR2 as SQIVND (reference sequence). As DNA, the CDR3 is TGTGCCAGTACCAGCTCGATGGCGGGGGGCTATGGCTACACCTTC. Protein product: CASTSSMAGGYGYTF.